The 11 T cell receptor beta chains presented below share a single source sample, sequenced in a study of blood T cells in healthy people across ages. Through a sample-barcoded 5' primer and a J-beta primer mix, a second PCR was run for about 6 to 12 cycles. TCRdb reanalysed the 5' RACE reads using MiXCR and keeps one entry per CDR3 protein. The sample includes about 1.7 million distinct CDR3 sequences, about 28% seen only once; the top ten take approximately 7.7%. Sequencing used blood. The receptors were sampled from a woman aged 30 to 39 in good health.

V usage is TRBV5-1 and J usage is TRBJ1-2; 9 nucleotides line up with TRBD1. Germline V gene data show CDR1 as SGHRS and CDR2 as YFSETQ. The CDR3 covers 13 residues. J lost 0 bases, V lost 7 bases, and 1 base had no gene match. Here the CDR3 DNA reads TGCGCCAGCGGGGACAGGGCTAACTATGGCTACACCTTC. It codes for CASGDRANYGYTF.

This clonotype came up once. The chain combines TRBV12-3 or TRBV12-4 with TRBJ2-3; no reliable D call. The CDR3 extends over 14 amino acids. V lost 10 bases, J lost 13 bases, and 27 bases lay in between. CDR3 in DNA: TGTGCCACCCAAGGCAGAGTGAGAGCAGATGCGGAGTATTTT. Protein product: CATQGRVRADAEYF.

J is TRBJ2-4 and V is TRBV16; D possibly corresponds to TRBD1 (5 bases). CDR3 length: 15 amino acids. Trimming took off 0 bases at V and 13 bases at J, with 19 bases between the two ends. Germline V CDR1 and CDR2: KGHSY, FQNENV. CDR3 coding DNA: TGTGCCAGCAGCCAATCACGACAGATTTACTACGGGCAGTACTTC. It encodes CASSQSRQIYYGQYF.

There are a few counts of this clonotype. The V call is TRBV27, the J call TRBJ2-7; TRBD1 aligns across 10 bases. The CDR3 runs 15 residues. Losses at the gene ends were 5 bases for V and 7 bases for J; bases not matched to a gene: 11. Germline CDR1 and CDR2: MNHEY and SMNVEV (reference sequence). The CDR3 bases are TGTGCCAGCAGTCCGAGTTGGGACAGGGGTGGGGAGCAGTACTTC. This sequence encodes CASSPSWDRGGEQYF.

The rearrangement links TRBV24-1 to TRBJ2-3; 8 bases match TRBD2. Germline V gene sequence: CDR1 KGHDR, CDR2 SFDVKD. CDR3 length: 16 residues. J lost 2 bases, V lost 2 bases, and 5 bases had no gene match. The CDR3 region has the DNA TGTGCCACCAGTGATTCGGGGGGGGCCTTCACAGATACGCAGTATTTT. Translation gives CATSDSGGAFTDTQYF.

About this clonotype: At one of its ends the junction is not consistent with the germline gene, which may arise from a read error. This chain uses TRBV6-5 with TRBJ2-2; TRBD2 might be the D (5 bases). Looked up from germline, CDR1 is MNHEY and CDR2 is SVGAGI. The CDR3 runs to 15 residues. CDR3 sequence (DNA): TGTGCCAGCAGTTATAACGGACGGTACACCGGGGAGATGTTTTTT. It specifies CASSYNGRYTGEMFF.

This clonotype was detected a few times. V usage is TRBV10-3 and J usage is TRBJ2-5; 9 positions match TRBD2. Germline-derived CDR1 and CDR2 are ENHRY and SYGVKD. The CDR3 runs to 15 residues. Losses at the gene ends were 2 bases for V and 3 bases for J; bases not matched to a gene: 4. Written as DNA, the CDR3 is TGTGCCATCAGTGAGGCGGGGGGGAGAAAAGAGACCCAGTACTTC. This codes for CAISEAGGRKETQYF.

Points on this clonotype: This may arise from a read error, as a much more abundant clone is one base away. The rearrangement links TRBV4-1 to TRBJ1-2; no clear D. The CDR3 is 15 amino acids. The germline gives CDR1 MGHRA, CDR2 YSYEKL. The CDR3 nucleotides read TGCGCCAGCAACCAAGGGTATACGGTTAACTATGGCTACACCTTC. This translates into CASNQGYTVNYGYTF.

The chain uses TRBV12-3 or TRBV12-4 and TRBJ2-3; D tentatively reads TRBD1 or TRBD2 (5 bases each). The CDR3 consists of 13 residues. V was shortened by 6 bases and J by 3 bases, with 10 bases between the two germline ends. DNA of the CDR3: TGTGCCAGCAGCGGGGCAGCTACAGATACGCAGTATTTT. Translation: CASSGAATDTQYF.

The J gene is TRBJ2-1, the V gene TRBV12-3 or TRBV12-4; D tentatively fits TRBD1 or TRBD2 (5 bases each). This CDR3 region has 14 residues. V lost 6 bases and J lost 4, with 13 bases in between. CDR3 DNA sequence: TGTGCCAGCAGCACCGGGGACCGGTACAATGAGCAGTTCTTC. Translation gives CASSTGDRYNEQFF.

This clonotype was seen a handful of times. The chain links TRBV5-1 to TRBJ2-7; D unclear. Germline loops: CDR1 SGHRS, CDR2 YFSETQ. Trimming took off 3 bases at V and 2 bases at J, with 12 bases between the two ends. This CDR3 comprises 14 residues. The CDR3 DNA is TGCGCCAGCAGCTCGAGACCTGGAACCTACGAGCAGTACTTC. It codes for CASSSRPGTYEQYF.